The 15 T cell receptor beta chains in this list originate from one sample, sequenced in a study of blood T cell repertoires in COVID-19. The data were produced by immunoSEQ multiplex PCR, yet TCRdb's version contains in-frame clones alone and is incomplete. The table has a few hundred thousand clones, 86% seen once. What was sequenced was PBMCs or T cells enriched from blood (not recorded which). The receptor set was obtained from a middle-aged woman with acute COVID-19.

The genes are TRBV5-6 and TRBJ1-1, with 8 nucleotides matching TRBD1. The J segment lost 6 bases and the V segment lost 4 bases, leaving 11 bases of the junction unmatched. Looked up from germline, CDR1 is SGHDT and CDR2 is YYEEEE. This CDR3 is 15 amino acids long. The CDR3 nucleotides are TGTGCCAGCAGCAAATACAGGGGGGACGTCGCTGAAGCTTTCTTT. This gives the protein CASSKYRGDVAEAFF.

The V gene is TRBV5-1, the J gene TRBJ2-2, with D possibly being TRBD2 (5 bases). Germline CDR1 SGHRS, CDR2 YFSETQ. The CDR3 spans 16 residues. The V end lost 2 bases, the J end lost 5 bases, and 16 bases lay between the germline ends. The CDR3 DNA reads TGCGCCAGCAGCTTCCGGGAAACTCCTATGACCGGGGAGCTGTTTTTT. Translated: CASSFRETPMTGELFF.

The chain employs TRBV5-6 and TRBJ1-2, with a possible D match to TRBD1 (6 bases). The CDR3 is 14 amino acids. Germline CDR1 SGHDT, CDR2 YYEEEE. Between the trimmed V and J ends, which lost 0 bases and 2 bases, there was a span of 8 bases. CDR3 protein: CASSLVTGNYGYTF. CDR3 nucleotide sequence: TGTGCCAGCAGCTTGGTAACAGGGAACTATGGCTACACCTTC.

V and J are TRBV21-1 and TRBJ2-3; TRBD1, the table's D call, was not compared with the DNA. TRBV21-1 corresponds to a pseudogene. This CDR3 contains 15 residues. CDR3 nucleotides: TGTGCCAGCAGCTCCGCAGGGAATAGCACAGATACGCAGTATTTT. Residues: CASSSAGNSTDTQYF.

The chain joins TRBV5-1 to TRBJ2-3; a possible D gene is TRBD2 (6 bases). V was clipped by 5 bases and J by 9 bases, with 19 bases between them. Germline CDR1 and CDR2: SGHRS and YFSETQ. The CDR3 length is 14 residues. This CDR3 reads CASRAANSGETQYF. The CDR3 nucleotides read TGCGCCAGCAGAGCGGCCAATTCGGGGGAAACGCAGTATTTT.

This chain joins TRBV7-3 and TRBJ2-1; a possible D gene is TRBD2 (6 bases). Germline CDR1 reads SGHTA; CDR2 reads FQGTGA. The CDR3 length is 14 residues. V shed 5 bases and J shed 5 bases, with 13 bases lying between them. CDR3 nucleotides: TGTGCCAGCAGCCCGGCCCGGGAGAACAATGAGCAGTTCTTC. Its translation is CASSPARENNEQFF.

In this sample, this clone turned up once. The chain employs TRBV28 and TRBJ2-2; TRBD2 aligns across 9 bases. With V trimmed by 1 base and J by 5 bases, 8 bases remained unmatched. Germline lookup yields CDR1 MDHEN and CDR2 SYDVKM. This CDR3 is built from 17 residues. The CDR3 spells CASSLLAGVRRTGELFF. The DNA for the CDR3 is TGTGCCAGCAGTTTATTAGCGGGGGTTCGTAGGACCGGGGAGCTGTTTTTT.

The chain carries TRBV24-1 and TRBJ2-2, with 8 bases identical to TRBD2. Trimming at V came to 3 bases and at J to 7 bases, leaving 6 bases not matched to a gene. From germline, CDR1 is KGHDR and CDR2 SFDVKD. The CDR3 sequence is 15 residues long. CDR3 nucleotide sequence: TGTGCCACCAGTGATGTGCGGGGGGCTAGCGGGGAGCTGTTTTTT. Translating it yields CATSDVRGASGELFF.

The V and J genes are TRBV27 and TRBJ2-7; maybe TRBD1 (6 bases). This CDR3 spans 15 amino acids. The germline CDR1 and CDR2 sequences are MNHEY and SMNVEV (reference sequence). V was trimmed by 0 bases and J by 2 bases, leaving 11 bases between them. The CDR3 sequence: CASSLSGGLTYEQYF. For the CDR3, the DNA is TGTGCCAGCAGTTTATCTGGGGGCTTGACCTACGAGCAGTACTTC.

The chain uses TRBV11-2 and TRBJ2-1, with 9 nucleotides matching TRBD1. Germline CDR1 SGHAT, CDR2 FQNNGV. This CDR3 is built from 15 residues. V gave up 5 bases and J gave up 5 bases; unmatched junction bases: 7. The CDR3 region is CASSTRQGGHNEQFF. The CDR3, as DNA: TGTGCCAGCAGCACGAGACAGGGGGGGCACAATGAGCAGTTCTTC. Complete variable domain (other parts from reference TRBV11-2 and TRBJ2-1): EAGVAQSPRYKIIEKRQSVAFWCNPISGHATLYWYQQILGQGPKLLIQFQNNGVVDDSQLPKDRFSAERLKGVDSTLKIQPAKLEDSAVYLCASSTRQGGHNEQFFGPGTRLTVL.

The CDR3 region is CASSLAHLGGRTDEQYF. The CDR3 DNA reads TGTGCCAGCAGCTTAGCGCATTTGGGCGGGAGAACGGACGAGCAGTACTTC. The chain has TRBV7-9 and TRBJ2-7; the match to TRBD2 covers 7 bases. V gave up 0 bases and J gave up 5 bases; unmatched junction bases: 13. This CDR3 contains 17 residues. CDR1 is SEHNR, CDR2 FQNEAQ, per germline (reference sequence).

The J gene is TRBJ2-7, the V gene TRBV7-2; tentative D call: TRBD2 (5 bases). V dropped 7 bases and J dropped 0 bases, with 13 bases sitting between them. Germline V lookup: CDR1 SGHTA, CDR2 FQGNSA. The CDR3 length is 14 residues. CDR3 nucleotide sequence: TGTGCCAGCACCCCCTTGGCGGGCTCCTACGAGCAGTACTTC. As protein: CASTPLAGSYEQYF.

The gene calls are TRBV28 and TRBJ2-7, with unresolved D. The CDR3 consists of 12 residues. CDR1 is MDHEN and CDR2 is SYDVKM in the germline V gene. With 3 bases removed from V and 9 bases from J, the gap between germline ends came to 12 bases. The CDR3 coding sequence is TGTGCCAGCAGTTTTGGTTGGCGCGGGCAGTACTTC. Translated: CASSFGWRGQYF.

V gene TRBV12-2 combines with J gene TRBJ2-7; TRBD2 is the table's D call and was not checked against the DNA. TRBV12-2 is deemed a pseudogene. This CDR3 is built from 17 residues. As DNA, the CDR3 is TGTGCAAGTCGCTTCAATTCCGCTAGCGGGACGGCCTACGAGCAGTACTTC. This gives the protein CASRFNSASGTAYEQYF.

The chain combines TRBV28 with TRBJ2-5; 9 bases match TRBD1. The CDR3 is made up of 15 amino acids. V was pared by 6 bases and J by 5 bases, with 10 bases of the junction left unmatched. CDR1 and CDR2 from the germline V gene are MDHEN and SYDVKM. CDR3 nucleotide sequence: TGTGCCAGCAGCCCAAGAGGGACAGGGATGGAGACCCAGTACTTC. Its translation is CASSPRGTGMETQYF.